This TCR beta chain was recovered during a study of blood T cell repertoires in COVID-19. Study summary: From T cells, B-cell-depleted T cells, or PBMCs came the material, which was cDNA or gDNA.

The protocol was immunoSEQ multiplex PCR, while the TCRdb copy is restricted to in-frame clones and leaves out a portion. The repertoire holds around 200,000 clones, with around 90% as singletons. In assigning cohorts, the study relied on participant-reported clinical history. This CDR3 has 16 residues. Trimming at V came to 2 bases and at J to 6 bases, leaving 9 bases not matched to a gene. In germline, CDR1 is MNHEY, CDR2 SMNVEV (reference sequence). Sequencing was performed on PBMCs or T cells enriched from blood (not recorded which). V usage is TRBV27 and J usage is TRBJ1-5; 8 bases match TRBD1. This clonotype was sampled from a man under 40 who had recovered from COVID-19. The CDR3 coding sequence is TGTGCCAGCAGTTTAGGGGGAGGACAGGGTGTTCAGCCCCAGCATTTT. This gives the protein CASSLGGGQGVQPQHF.